This T cell receptor (beta chain) was profiled in a study of cytomegalovirus exposure and HLA in healthy donors (dated by TCRdb to between 2016 and 2019). In terms of the full investigation: In an earlier analysis of some 550 of the donors, 250 to 350 Gb of sequence data and about 110 million unique TCR beta sequences from about 180 million T cells were reported. About 300 gigabases of sequencing data and roughly 81 million unique TCR sequences made up an early release that covered 500 to 700 HLA-typed donors. The later analysis used no new phenotypic data to find candidate immune exposures, relying instead on TCR beta sequences and their occurrence across donors. Of the roughly 430 genotyped donors, about 80% fell in the genetic ancestry cluster associated with self-reported Caucasian donors. To predict cytomegalovirus infection status, the study combined high-throughput TCR immunosequencing, statistical association of individual TCRs with disease status, and machine learning. In addition to the first cohort of 666 subjects, a separate validation cohort of about 120 different subjects was used. An earlier analysis of 587 of the donors applied high-throughput TCR beta sequencing to assess whether each TCR beta V gene segment acted as functional or pseudogenic. Among a few hundred genotyped donors of the cohort, an average of around 240,000 unique TCR beta nucleotide sequences were sequenced per donor, 15% to 20% of them non-productive. The number of donors typed differed by locus, with roughly 629-640 for A, B, C, DRB1 and DQB1, around 500 for DQA1, 606 for DPA1, and under 490 for DPB1. HLA typing included class I and class II loci at four-digit resolution. The study profiled the T cell repertoires of under 850 subjects by immunosequencing and related them to cytomegalovirus serostatus. A later genetic analysis used genome-wide SNP genotypes for about 60% of the roughly 700 donors, treating that subset as a discovery cohort. The study aimed to test whether cataloging public T cell receptors could reveal signatures of past pathogen exposure. Four or five DR-DQ haplotypes were handled as single units for association and clustering, since linkage in the cohort was strong. A later analysis re-analyzed previously published TCR beta repertoires from 500 to 700 donors and added high-resolution HLA genotyping to study TCR occurrence patterns. Alongside the repertoire data, information on donor age, sex, ethnicity and CMV serostatus was compiled. Every repertoire in the discovery cohort had been generated on one and the same sequencing platform.

After removal of 5 bases from V and 5 bases from J, the junction retains 9 bases not matched to a gene. The CDR3, cysteine through phenylalanine, is 15 amino acids long. Here the CDR3 DNA is all that survives: 45 bases in frame from base 1. Based on the germline V gene, the CDR1 and CDR2 sequences are SGHRS and YFSETQ. Library method: the immunoSEQ multiplex PCR assay. For the multiplex PCR, a mixture combining 60 forward primers for TCR Vbeta segments and 13 reverse primers for TCR Jbeta segments was used. The CDR3 region of rearranged TCR beta genes was amplified from genomic DNA by a multiplex PCR assay. The amplified TCR beta libraries were sequenced on the Illumina HiSeq System as 87-base-pair reads. From the authors' description of their analysis: A later analysis tallied roughly 78 million unique TCR beta chains across the approximately 670 repertoires, and some 10 million of those chains were shared by two or more donors. A nearest-neighbor algorithm error-corrected the raw reads and collapsed the reads into unique sequences, merging closely related sequences to remove PCR and sequencing errors. To assign V, D and J gene segments, CDR3 sequences were aligned to IMGT reference sequences. For a sequence to be retained, at least a six-nucleotide match to both a V gene segment and a J gene segment was required. Rearrangements were called productive when the CDR3 lacked stop codons and stayed in frame with V and J; all others were non-productive. CDR3 was defined by IMGT convention, running from the second conserved V-encoded cysteine to the conserved J-encoded phenylalanine. In an earlier analysis of more than 550 of the donors, sequences lacking an unambiguous match to a single V gene segment were excluded. In an earlier analysis of some 590 of the donors, a V segment was called functional when productive rearrangements were above 56.7%, and segregating when the standard deviation between donors exceeded 5%. A statistical classification framework was developed to diagnose cytomegalovirus status using the catalog of TCR beta chain sequences. In a later analysis, TCR nucleotide sequences were compared against IMGT/GENE-DB human TR gene sequences so that V and J genes could be assigned. In a later analysis, CDR3 sequences and most-parsimonious VDJ recombination scenarios were assigned using the TCRdist pipeline. In a later analysis, each TCR beta chain was defined by its CDR3 amino acid sequence together with its V-gene family, and reads lacking a unique V-gene family were excluded. A later analysis removed 592 highly shared, low-generation-probability nucleotide sequences to deal with suspected cross-contamination and a sequencing artifact. For each public chain, a later analysis derived a clonal expansion index from normalized ranks of inferred template counts within each repertoire. Generation probabilities in a later analysis came from a VDJ recombination model fitted to out-of-frame rearrangements, and those results were checked against IGoR. A later analysis scored TCR-TCR, TCR-HLA and TCR-CMV co-occurrence with hypergeometric tests, applying a repertoire-size bias correction to TCR pairs. In a later analysis, false discovery rates were estimated by permuting HLA or CMV assignments 20 times. In a later analysis, co-occurring TCRs were grouped using DBSCAN, and TCRdist sequence similarity was added for clustering within HLA-allele-positive subsets. Repertoires with fewer than 30,000 or more than 120,000 public chains were left out of co-occurrence clustering, as were five repertoires with anomalous nucleotide sharing. In its TCRdb copy, this immuneACCESS table keeps in-frame sequences only and misses some clones. Where compared with another copy, unresolved V genes explain less than half of these, and the others have no known cause. Clone size and V and J calls were adopted from that table, with D and trimming inferred from the DNA. A total of 130,000 to 150,000 clones appear in this sample, 84% of them only once. Together, the top ten hold 2.5% of the sample.

A remark on this clone: No cognate antigen has been identified for it. The record has no base qualities; no much larger clone is one base away.

The cohort consisted of 600 or so healthy bone marrow donors. At the time of sampling, all cohort members were nominally healthy, though unrecorded immune exposures were likely present. The donor tested CMV seronegative, placing the donor among the 350 or so seronegative members of the cohort. A peripheral blood sample was provided by each donor, and peripheral blood mononuclear cells were used for TCR beta sequencing. Genomic DNA extraction from the blood cell samples was performed with the Qiagen DNeasy Blood Extraction Kit. Beyond this particular receptor, the publication reports: According to a later analysis, most CMV-associated TCR beta chains appeared to be HLA-restricted, and the HLA associations seemed to be driven largely by CMV exposure. The only immune exposure information available for the cohort was CMV serostatus. A later analysis reported that several top co-occurrence clusters appeared linked to parvovirus B19, influenza, CMV and Epstein-Barr virus. The cohort was sequenced for TCR beta chains only, and without alpha or paired-chain data the features that could be detected were limited. While some public TCRs were present in many individuals, most TCR sequences turned up only very rarely across donors. Correlated functional status among segregating V segments might reflect linkage disequilibrium, but an unknown experimental factor could not be ruled out. Strong co-occurrence of HLA alleles, especially DR and DQ, made assigning TCR associations to individual alleles difficult. Because HLA typing was unavailable for some donors at each locus, only the typed subset was used in association tests. An earlier analysis of around 540 of the donors showed that most TCR beta V segments appeared in productive rearrangements either about 87% or about 30% of the time, which broadly matched IMGT annotations. In a later analysis, HLA-associated TCR beta chains showed more clonal expansion and lower generation probabilities than non-associated chains that were equally common. An association between a missense DCLRE1C variant and V-gene and J-gene trimming of TCR beta chains was found in a later genetic analysis and replicated in an independent cohort. Because the 87-base-pair reads could not distinguish some IMGT-functional V segments, including TRBV6-2 and TRBV6-3, those segments were excluded. A few of the identified cytomegalovirus-associated TCR beta chains were confirmed in vitro to be specific for cytomegalovirus antigens. Specific HLA alleles were associated with about 17,000 TCR beta sequences at a false discovery rate of 0.05 in a later analysis. A later analysis found that TCR association rates varied across HLA loci, with DRB1 alleles showing the most associated TCRs and HLA-C alleles the fewest. It was suggested by the authors that the approach could potentially be generalized to other disease states and immunological phenotypes. Because counts were too low, more than 15 rarely observed V segments, including chromosome 9 orphons, were left out of the earlier analysis of 587 of the donors. A cluster of highly shared sequence variants was judged likely to be a technical artifact of the sequencing pipeline. A total of about 150 TCR beta chains were listed by the study as associated with cytomegalovirus. Compared with the roughly 720-donor mean, donors in an Asian-associated ancestry cluster had fewer N-insertions in productive TCRs, according to a later genetic analysis. A further reported finding was that TCR beta sequences accurately predicted the HLA-A and HLA-B alleles for most subjects in the first cohort. The classifier was reported to diagnose cytomegalovirus status with high specificity and sensitivity in both the original and validation cohorts. Presence/absence analyses assumed roughly uniform sequencing depth across donors, an assumption that may not hold.

Sample: PBMCs. The TCR sequence derives from a boy aged 2-9 years in good health and CMV-seronegative. The rearranged segments are TRBV5-1 and TRBJ2-5; 10 of the junction bases match TRBD1. This receptor carries the CDR3 CASRATGGEGETQYF. The nucleotide sequence reads as follows: TGCGCCAGCAGAGCGACAGGGGGCGAGGGGGAGACCCAGTACTTC.